This T cell receptor (beta chain) stems from a study of blood T cell repertoires in COVID-19. Study details: The study drew acute and convalescent COVID-19 samples from the United States, Italy and Spain.

Sequencing used immunoSEQ multiplex PCR; TCRdb keeps in-frame clones, though not all of them. The sample shows approximately 250,000 clones, 88% of them seen only once. One Seattle source followed patients from active infection through their disease course. The CDR3 consists of 14 residues. Germline V CDR1 and CDR2: MGHRA, YSYEKL. V was pared by 0 bases and J by 8 bases, with 13 bases between. A single count supports this clone. The chain joins TRBV4-1 to TRBJ1-2; no firm D call. The receptor was derived from a woman in her 70s with COVID-19, enrolled during active disease. The sequenced sample was peripheral blood. The CDR3 nucleotides read TGCGCCAGCAGCCAAGACCAAGGACGAGGGGGCTACACCTTC. Its translation: CASSQDQGRGGYTF.